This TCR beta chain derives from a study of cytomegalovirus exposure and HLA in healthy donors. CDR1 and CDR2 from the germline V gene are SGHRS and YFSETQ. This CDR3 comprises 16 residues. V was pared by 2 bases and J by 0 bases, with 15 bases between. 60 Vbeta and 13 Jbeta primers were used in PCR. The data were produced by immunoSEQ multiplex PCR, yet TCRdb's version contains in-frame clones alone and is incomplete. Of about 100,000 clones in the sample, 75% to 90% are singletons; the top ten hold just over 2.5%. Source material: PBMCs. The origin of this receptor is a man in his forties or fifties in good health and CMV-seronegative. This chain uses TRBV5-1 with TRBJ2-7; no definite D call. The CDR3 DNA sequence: TGCGCCAGCAGCTTAATGACATTCCCGAACTCCTACGAGCAGTACTTC. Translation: CASSLMTFPNSYEQYF.